The sequence of this T cell receptor (beta chain) was determined in a study of blood T cells in healthy people across ages. Study outcomes and limitations: In the absence of known donor CMV status, changes in expanded clonotypes were possibly confounded. A roughly linear age-dependent decrease characterized TCR beta diversity per million T cells.

This clonotype was observed a few times. Its cognate antigen is unknown. For the second PCR, which ran for about 7 to 11 cycles, a sample-barcoded 5' primer and a J-beta primer mix were used. TCRdb ran MiXCR on the 5' RACE reads and lists one entry per CDR3 protein. The top ten hold under 9.5% of the sample, which has more than 600,000 distinct CDR3 sequences, roughly 25% seen once. CDR3 length: 13 amino acids. This same sample was also part of a study on T cells of mothers and their children. That report adds: The yield was over 8 million TCR beta CDR3 reads from each mother and a few million from each child.

This TCR was sampled from a boy between 10 and 17 years old in good health. Sequences were obtained from blood. The chain uses TRBV12-3 or TRBV12-4 and TRBJ2-1; D is uncertain. The J call may be in error: the DNA end matches TRBJ2-7 better. CDR3 loop: CASSFKRPTQQYF. The CDR3 bases are TGTGCCAGCAGTTTTAAGAGGCCGACCCAGCAGTACTTC.